This TCR beta chain was obtained from a study of vaccination and CD4 T cells after COVID-19. Treatment given: 10-day PBMC culture with coronavirus spike peptide pools or control peptides (ViraFEST assay). Once peptide pools had expanded antigen-specific T cells, ViraFEST sequenced TCRs. A note on this clonotype: Its antigen is unidentified.

Trimming removed 6 bases at V and 5 bases at J, with 11 bases between. The CDR3 contains 14 residues. Per the germline V gene, CDR1 is LNHDA and CDR2 is SQIVND (reference sequence). Oncomine TCR Beta short-read sequencing was applied to DNA from cultured CD4+ T cells. Each CDR3 protein gets one entry after TCRdb re-called the PCR reads with MiXCR. The repertoire includes about 13,000 distinct CDR3 sequences, roughly a quarter of them detected once, and about 29% sits in the top ten. This material consisted of CD4+ T cells from blood, cultured in vitro, taken before SARS-CoV-2 vaccination. The V gene is TRBV19, the J gene TRBJ1-6, with D possibly being TRBD1 (6 bases). The source is a human donor who received a COVID-19 vaccine. The CDR3 DNA reads as TGTGCCAGTAGACAGGGCCGTGATAATTCACCCCTCCACTTT. Its translation is CASRQGRDNSPLHF. The full variable domain, with the rest looked up from reference TRBV19 and TRBJ1-6, is DGGITQSPKYLFRKEGQNVTLSCEQNLNHDAMYWYRQDPGQGLRLIYYSQIVNDFQKGDIAEGYSVSREKKESFPLTVTSAQKNPTAFYLCASRQGRDNSPLHFGNGTRLTVT.